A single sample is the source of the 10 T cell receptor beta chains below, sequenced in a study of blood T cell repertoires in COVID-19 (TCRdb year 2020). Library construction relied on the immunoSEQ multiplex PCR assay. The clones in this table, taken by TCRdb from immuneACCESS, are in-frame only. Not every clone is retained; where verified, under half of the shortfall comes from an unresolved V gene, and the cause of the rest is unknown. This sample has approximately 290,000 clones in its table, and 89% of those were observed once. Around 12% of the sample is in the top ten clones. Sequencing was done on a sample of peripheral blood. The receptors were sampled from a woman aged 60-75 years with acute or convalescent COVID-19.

For the CDR3, the DNA is TGCAGTGCTAGACAGGATCAGCCCCAGCATTTT. Amino acid sequence: CSARQDQPQHF. V usage is TRBV20-1 and J usage is TRBJ1-5; D gene ambiguous. Trimming pared 2 bases from V and 5 bases from J, leaving 4 bases between. The CDR3 loop spans 11 amino acids. Germline V CDR1 and CDR2: DFQATT, SNEGSKA (reference sequence).

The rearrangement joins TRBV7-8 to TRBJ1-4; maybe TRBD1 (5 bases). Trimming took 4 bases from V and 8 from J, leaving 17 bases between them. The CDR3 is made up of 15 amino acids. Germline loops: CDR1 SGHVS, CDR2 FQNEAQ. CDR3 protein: CASSSTSGFGEKLFF. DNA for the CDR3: TGTGCCAGCAGCTCCACCTCAGGGTTTGGCGAAAAACTGTTTTTT.

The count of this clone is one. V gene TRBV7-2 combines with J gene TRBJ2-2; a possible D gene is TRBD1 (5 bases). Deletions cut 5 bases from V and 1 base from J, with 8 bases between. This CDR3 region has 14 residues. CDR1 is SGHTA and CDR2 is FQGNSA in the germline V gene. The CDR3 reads CASSAGQNTGELFF. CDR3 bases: TGTGCCAGCAGCGCCGGACAGAACACCGGGGAGCTGTTTTTT. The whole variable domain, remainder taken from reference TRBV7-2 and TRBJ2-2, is GAGVSQSPSNKVTEKGKDVELRCDPISGHTALYWYRQSLGQGLEFLIYFQGNSAPDKSGLPSDRFSAERTGGSVSTLTIQRTQQEDSAVYLCASSAGQNTGELFFGEGSRLTVL.

The chain's CDR3 is CASSQVHGGSYNEQFF. DNA for the CDR3: TGTGCCAGCAGCCAAGTTCACGGGGGTTCTTACAATGAGCAGTTCTTC. The V and J genes are TRBV14 and TRBJ2-1; tentatively, D is TRBD2 (6 bases). V shed 1 base and J shed 4 bases, with 14 bases lying between them. There are 16 residues in the CDR3. Germline V gene lookup returns CDR1 SGHDN and CDR2 FVKESK.

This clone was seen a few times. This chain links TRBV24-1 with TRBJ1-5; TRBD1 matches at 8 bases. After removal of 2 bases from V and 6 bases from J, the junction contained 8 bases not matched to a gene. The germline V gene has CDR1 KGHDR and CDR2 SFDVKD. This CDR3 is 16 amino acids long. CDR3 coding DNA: TGTGCCACCAGTGATTCGGACAGGGTCGGTAGTCAGCCCCAGCATTTT. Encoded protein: CATSDSDRVGSQPQHF.

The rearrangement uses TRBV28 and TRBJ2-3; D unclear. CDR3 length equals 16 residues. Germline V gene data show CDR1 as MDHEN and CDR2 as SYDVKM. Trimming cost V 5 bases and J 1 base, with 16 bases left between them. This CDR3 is CASSPQAQGGTDTQYF. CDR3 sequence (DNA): TGTGCCAGCAGTCCCCAGGCCCAAGGCGGCACAGATACGCAGTATTTT.

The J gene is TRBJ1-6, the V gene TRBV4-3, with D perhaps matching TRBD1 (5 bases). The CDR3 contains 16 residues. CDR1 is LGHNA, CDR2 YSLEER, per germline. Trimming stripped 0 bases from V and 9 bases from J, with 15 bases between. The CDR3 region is CASSQDIGALGSPLHF. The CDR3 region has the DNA TGCGCCAGCAGCCAAGACATTGGGGCGCTGGGTTCACCCCTCCACTTT.

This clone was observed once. This CDR3 reads CASSDGTGVAKNIQYF. CDR3 sequence (DNA): TGTGCCAGCAGTGACGGGACAGGGGTAGCCAAAAACATTCAGTACTTC. The chain links TRBV27 to TRBJ2-4; 10 bases fit TRBD1. CDR3 length equals 16 residues. V dropped 5 bases and J dropped 0; count of bases not matched to a gene: 4. CDR1 and CDR2 from the germline V gene are MNHEY and SMNVEV (reference sequence).

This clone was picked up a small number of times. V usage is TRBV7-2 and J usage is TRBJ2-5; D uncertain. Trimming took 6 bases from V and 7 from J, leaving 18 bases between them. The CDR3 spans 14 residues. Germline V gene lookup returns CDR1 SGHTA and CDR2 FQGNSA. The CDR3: CASSSPVASATQYF. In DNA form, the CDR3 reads TGTGCCAGCAGTTCCCCGGTCGCCAGCGCGACCCAGTACTTC.

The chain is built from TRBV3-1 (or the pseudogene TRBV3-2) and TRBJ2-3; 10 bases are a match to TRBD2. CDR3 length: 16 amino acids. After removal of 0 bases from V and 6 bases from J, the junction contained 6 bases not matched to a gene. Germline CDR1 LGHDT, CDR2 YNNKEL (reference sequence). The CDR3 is CASSQEASGSFDTQYF. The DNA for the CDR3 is TGTGCCAGCAGCCAAGAAGCTAGCGGGAGTTTCGATACGCAGTATTTT.